The sample holds one count of the clone carrying this TCR beta chain. Its specificity is not known. This entry belongs to a study of shared clonotypes between healthy human individuals. Study-wide findings and caveats: Clonotypes not shared had lower generation probabilities than those common to all four donors. Donors were few, which limited the genetic and exposure-history diversity represented.

V was clipped by 0 bases and J by 6 bases, with 10 bases between them. This CDR3 spans 13 amino acids. Germline-derived CDR1 and CDR2 are SGHRS and YFSETQ. Execution of the assay was at deep level. The assay was immunoSEQ multiplex PCR, and TCRdb's table has in-frame clones only and misses some. Found here are some 630,000 clones, about two thirds of them singletons; the top ten hold 1.8%. Sample: memory CD4+ T cells sorted from blood. Subset reported: CD45RA-negative fraction. The genes are TRBV5-1 and TRBJ2-7; D is possibly TRBD2 (6 bases). The source of this sequence is a woman aged 25-40 years in good health. CDR3 sequence: CASSLASASEQYF. The CDR3 DNA is TGCGCCAGCAGCTTGGCTAGCGCATCCGAGCAGTACTTC.